The 25 T cell receptor beta chains below all came from one sample that was sequenced in a study of blood T cell repertoires in COVID-19. Produced via immunoSEQ multiplex PCR; TCRdb's table is partial and in-frame only. This table holds roughly 140,000 clones, around 81% found once. Sequenced material: peripheral blood. These receptors came from a human donor in a cohort sampled during active COVID-19.

The gene calls are TRBV4-2 and TRBJ2-7; D not certain. Germline CDR1 LGHNA, CDR2 YNFKEQ. Trimming shortened V by 3 bases and J by 5 bases, and 11 bases separated the two germline ends. This CDR3 region has 13 residues. The CDR3 reads CASSHGGYNEQYF. DNA for the CDR3: TGTGCCAGCAGCCATGGCGGTTATAACGAGCAGTACTTC.

Notes on this clone: One junction end disagrees with the germline gene, perhaps due to a read error. The chain uses TRBV6-2 or TRBV6-3 and TRBJ2-7, with 13 bases matching TRBD2. This CDR3 comprises 17 residues. Germline V gene data show CDR1 as MNHEY and CDR2 as SVGEGT. DNA for the CDR3: TGTGCCAGCAGTTCCGGCGGACTAGCGGGGGTTTTCTACGAGGAGTACTTC. Amino acids: CASSSGGLAGVFYEEYF.

The rearrangement links TRBV9 to TRBJ2-7; D may be TRBD1 (5 bases). This CDR3 region has 15 residues. The ends were cut back, 0 bases at V and 7 bases at J, with 17 bases in the middle. Germline V lookup: CDR1 SGDLS, CDR2 YYNGEE. CDR3 nucleotide sequence: TGTGCCAGCAGCGTAGGTACAGGACCTTCTAGAGAGCAGTACTTC. Encoded protein: CASSVGTGPSREQYF.

The V call is TRBV5-1, the J call TRBJ1-1; D possibly corresponds to TRBD1 (6 bases). CDR3 length equals 14 residues. Trimming took 4 bases from V and 4 from J, leaving 14 bases between them. CDR1 and CDR2 from the germline V gene are SGHRS and YFSETQ. The CDR3: CASSTNRVTTEAFF. In nucleotides, the CDR3 is TGCGCCAGCAGCACCAACAGGGTGACCACTGAAGCTTTCTTT. Using reference TRBV5-1 and TRBJ1-1 for the parts outside the CDR3, the full variable domain is KAGVTQTPRYLIKTRGQQVTLSCSPISGHRSVSWYQQTPGQGLQFLFEYFSETQRNKGNFPGRFSGRQFSNSRSEMNVSTLELGDSALYLCASSTNRVTTEAFFGQGTRLTVV.

This clone was seen only a few times. The chain links TRBV14 to TRBJ2-2, with a possible D match to TRBD2 (5 bases). V was clipped by 4 bases and J by 4 bases, with 13 bases between them. Germline CDR1 and CDR2: SGHDN and FVKESK. The CDR3 sequence is 15 residues long. The CDR3 reads CASSRHSAGTGELFF. DNA of the CDR3: TGTGCCAGCAGCCGACACAGTGCGGGCACCGGGGAGCTGTTTTTT. Full variable domain (outside the CDR3, taken from reference TRBV14 and TRBJ2-2): EAGVTQFPSHSVIEKGQTVTLRCDPISGHDNLYWYRRVMGKEIKFLLHFVKESKQDESGMPNNRFLAERTGGTYSTLKVQPAELEDSGVYFCASSRHSAGTGELFFGEGSRLTVL.

V usage is TRBV5-1 and J usage is TRBJ1-2; perhaps TRBD1 as D (6 bases). V dropped 4 bases and J dropped 4 bases, with 17 bases sitting between them. The CDR3 length is 15 residues. Germline CDR1 is SGHRS and CDR2 is YFSETQ. CDR3 sequence: CASSREGGSSYGYTF. Here the CDR3 DNA reads TGCGCCAGCAGCCGGGAAGGGGGATCTTCCTATGGCTACACCTTC.

V usage is TRBV9 and J usage is TRBJ2-1; maybe TRBD1 (7 bases). CDR3 size: 16 residues. The V gene lost 0 bases and the J gene lost 6 bases, with 16 bases spanning the gap. Germline V CDR1 and CDR2: SGDLS, YYNGEE. CDR3 residues: CASSVATTGRFNEQFF. The CDR3 nucleotides are TGTGCCAGCAGCGTAGCTACGACAGGGAGGTTCAATGAGCAGTTCTTC.

The V call is TRBV24-1, the J call TRBJ2-5; maybe TRBD1 (5 bases). Germline V CDR1 and CDR2: KGHDR, SFDVKD. The V end was cut by 0 bases, the J end by 0 bases, with 10 bases between. The CDR3 has 16 residues. CDR3 in amino acids: CATSDLSFRDQETQYF. CDR3 coding DNA: TGTGCCACCAGTGATTTGAGTTTCAGGGACCAAGAGACCCAGTACTTC.

This rearrangement joins TRBV6-5 to TRBJ1-5; TRBD1 might be the D (5 bases). Germline CDR1 is MNHEY and CDR2 is SVGAGI. The V end was cut by 6 bases, the J end by 1 base, with 13 bases between. This CDR3 is built from 15 residues. The DNA of the CDR3 is TGTGCCAGCAGGCCCAAACAGGAAAGCAATCAGCCCCAGCATTTT. Translated: CASRPKQESNQPQHF.

This chain joins TRBV18 and TRBJ2-5; D not resolved. V lost 0 bases and J 4 bases, leaving 6 bases between the germline ends. This CDR3 is built from 13 residues. CDR1 is KGHSH and CDR2 is LQKENI in the germline V gene. CDR3 nucleotide sequence: TGTGCCAGCTCACCACCACCGGGAGAGACCCAGTACTTC. It codes for CASSPPPGETQYF.

The chain employs TRBV7-9 and TRBJ2-3, with TRBD2 identical over 7 bases. CDR1 and CDR2 from the germline V gene are SEHNR and FQNEAQ (reference sequence). The CDR3 contains 15 residues. Losses at the gene ends were 6 bases for V and 0 bases for J; bases not matched to a gene: 6. CDR3 in DNA: TGTGCCAGCAGGGCACTAGCGACTAGCACAGATACGCAGTATTTT. Its translation: CASRALATSTDTQYF.

This chain joins TRBV2 and TRBJ2-7; TRBD1 aligns across 7 bases. V shed 9 bases and J 1 base; nucleotides not matched to a gene: 6. Germline V lookup: CDR1 SNHLY, CDR2 FYNNEI. The CDR3 extends over 13 amino acids. CDR3 nucleotide sequence: TGTGCCAGGTCACGGACAGGTTCCTACGAGCAGTACTTC. This translates into CARSRTGSYEQYF. The full variable domain, completed using reference TRBV2 and TRBJ2-7, is EPEVTQTPSHQVTQMGQEVILRCVPISNHLYFYWYRQILGQKVEFLVSFYNNEISEKSEIFDDQFSVERPDGSNFTLKIRSTKLEDSAMYFCARSRTGSYEQYFGPGTRLTVT.

The chain links TRBV28 to TRBJ1-2; the match to TRBD1 covers 7 bases. V lost 6 bases to trimming and J lost 6 bases; unmatched junction nucleotides: 13. The CDR3 loop spans 15 amino acids. Germline loops: CDR1 MDHEN, CDR2 SYDVKM. DNA for the CDR3: TGTGCCAGCAGCCCCCCACACAGGGGCGCAGATGGCTACACCTTC. Its translation is CASSPPHRGADGYTF.

The chain combines TRBV9 with TRBJ2-3, with 7 bases identical to TRBD2. The V segment lost 0 bases and the J segment 6 bases; nucleotides outside the gene matches: 10. The CDR3 totals 16 residues. Germline CDR1 is SGDLS and CDR2 is YYNGEE. CDR3 in amino acids: CASSVDGRIPVDTQYF. Here the CDR3 DNA reads TGTGCCAGCAGCGTAGACGGGAGGATACCGGTTGATACGCAGTATTTT.

CDR3 region: CASRDRAETQYF. The CDR3 nucleotides are TGTGCCAGCAGGGACAGGGCGGAGACCCAGTACTTC. The rearrangement uses TRBV2 and TRBJ2-5; 8 bases fit TRBD1. Germline trimming cut 6 bases from V and 5 bases from J; bases unmatched to any gene: 2. CDR1 is SNHLY, CDR2 FYNNEI, per germline. This CDR3 region has 12 residues.

The chain recombines TRBV21-1 with TRBJ1-2. TRBV21-1 is described as a pseudogene. CDR3 length equals 15 residues. Written as DNA, the CDR3 is TGTGCCAGCAGTAAAGGGGGAGGTTTCGTTTATGGCTACACCTTC. Amino acid sequence: CASSKGGGFVYGYTF.

The CDR3: CASCGTGHLEGEKLFF. DNA for the CDR3: TGTGCCAGCTGTGGGACAGGTCATCTGGAGGGCGAAAAACTGTTTTTT. This rearrangement joins TRBV28 to TRBJ1-4, with 8 bases fitting TRBD1. Germline-derived CDR1 and CDR2 are MDHEN and SYDVKM. The trim removed 8 bases at V and 8 bases at J, leaving 16 bases unmatched. The CDR3 contains 16 residues.

The gene calls are TRBV14 and TRBJ2-7; 11 bases align to TRBD2. V trimming: 8 bases; J trimming: 5 bases; junction bases outside the gene matches: 8. Germline CDR1 and CDR2: SGHDN and FVKESK. The CDR3 consists of 14 residues. The CDR3 spells CASLTSGRRHEQYF. Written as DNA, the CDR3 is TGTGCCAGCCTTACTAGCGGGAGACGGCACGAGCAGTACTTC.

The chain carries TRBV5-1 and TRBJ2-2; D is ambiguous. V lost 1 base, J lost 6 bases, and 7 bases lay in between. There are 13 residues in the CDR3. Germline assignment: CDR1 SGHRS and CDR2 YFSETQ. The CDR3: CASSLLTAGELFF. In DNA form, the CDR3 reads TGCGCCAGCAGCTTGCTCACGGCCGGGGAGCTGTTTTTT. Together with reference TRBV5-1 and TRBJ2-2, the CDR3 gives the full variable domain: KAGVTQTPRYLIKTRGQQVTLSCSPISGHRSVSWYQQTPGQGLQFLFEYFSETQRNKGNFPGRFSGRQFSNSRSEMNVSTLELGDSALYLCASSLLTAGELFFGEGSRLTVL.

V and J are TRBV9 and TRBJ2-3; 8 bases are a match to TRBD2. J lost 2 bases, V lost 3 bases, and 11 bases had no gene match. Germline values: CDR1 SGDLS, CDR2 YYNGEE. The CDR3 totals 17 residues. CDR3 DNA sequence: TGTGCCAGCAGCGGAGGTACGGGGGGGACCTACACAGATACGCAGTATTTT. Translated, it gives CASSGGTGGTYTDTQYF.

The chain couples TRBV5-1 to TRBJ2-7, with 10 bases lining up with TRBD2. There are 16 residues in the CDR3. CDR1 SGHRS and CDR2 YFSETQ come from the germline V gene. V shed 0 bases, J shed 3 bases, and the junction held 6 bases outside the gene matches. For the CDR3, the DNA is TGCGCCAGCAGCTTGGCCGCTAGCGGGAGAGGCTACGAGCAGTACTTC. Translation: CASSLAASGRGYEQYF.

This sequence joins TRBV7-8 and TRBJ1-2; 9 positions match TRBD1. Germline trimming cut 3 bases from V and 2 bases from J; bases unmatched to any gene: 1. The V gene's germline CDR1 is SGHVS and CDR2 FQNEAQ. The CDR3 extends over 14 amino acids. The CDR3 bases are TGTGCCAGCAGCTTGGGGACAGGGAACTATGGCTACACCTTC. This codes for CASSLGTGNYGYTF.

The rearrangement joins TRBV18 to TRBJ2-7; TRBD2 might be the D (5 bases). Trimming removed 6 bases at V and 3 bases at J, with 18 bases between. CDR3 size: 15 residues. Looked up from germline, CDR1 is KGHSH and CDR2 is LQKENI. This chain's CDR3 is CASSWYGVRDYEQYF. The CDR3 DNA reads TGTGCCAGCTCGTGGTACGGGGTGAGGGACTACGAGCAGTACTTC.

This clone was detected only a few times. This sequence joins TRBV27 and TRBJ2-6; TRBD1 aligns across 7 bases. J was trimmed by 1 base and V by 7 bases; bases with no gene match: 10. CDR1 is MNHEY and CDR2 is SMNVEV in the germline V gene (reference sequence). CDR3 length: 17 residues. The DNA of the CDR3 is TGTGCCAGCAAGGGGGCAGTCAGGCTTTCTGGGGCCAACGTCCTGACTTTC. It translates to CASKGAVRLSGANVLTF.

The CDR3 DNA sequence: TGTGCCAGCAGGCTAGCGGGAGGAACCTACGAGCAGTACTTC. Its translation: CASRLAGGTYEQYF. The V and J genes are TRBV2 and TRBJ2-7, with 11 positions matching TRBD2. Germline V gene lookup returns CDR1 SNHLY and CDR2 FYNNEI. The CDR3 loop spans 14 amino acids. The V gene end was trimmed by 6 bases and the J gene end by 2 bases; junction bases not matched to a gene: 3.